This T cell receptor (beta chain) was sequenced in a study of patients and donors after allogeneic stem cell transplantation. A few counts support this clonotype. The length of the CDR3 is 15 residues. The germline gives CDR1 KGHDR, CDR2 SFDVKD. The V end lost 1 base, the J end lost 2 bases, and 8 bases lay between the germline ends. One entry per CDR3 protein, called by TCRdb with MiXCR from the RT-PCR reads. This sample has about 110,000 distinct CDR3 sequences, with approximately 35% found just once. The chain links TRBV24-1 to TRBJ1-5; D is unclear. The sequenced sample consisted of blood, either unsorted or a sorted T cell fraction (not recorded which). The TCR was taken from a human donor who was either an allogeneic HSCT recipient or a stem cell or donor lymphocyte infusion donor (not recorded which). It is not recorded whose cells these are; they may come from a transplant donor. CDR3 amino acids: CATSDFSVGNQPQHF. The CDR3 coding sequence is TGTGCCACCAGTGATTTCTCTGTGGGCAATCAGCCCCAGCATTTT.